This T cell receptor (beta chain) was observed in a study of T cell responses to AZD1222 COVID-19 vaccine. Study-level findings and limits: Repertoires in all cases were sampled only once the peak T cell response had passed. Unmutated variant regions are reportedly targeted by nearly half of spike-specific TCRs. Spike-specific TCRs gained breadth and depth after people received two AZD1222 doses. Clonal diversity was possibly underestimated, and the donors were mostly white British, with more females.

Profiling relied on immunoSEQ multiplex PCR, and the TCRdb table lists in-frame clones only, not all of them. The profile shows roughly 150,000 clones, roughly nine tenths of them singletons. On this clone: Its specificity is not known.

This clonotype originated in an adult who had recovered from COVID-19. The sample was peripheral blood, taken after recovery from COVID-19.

The CDR3 region is CASSLAGAGLTNYGYTF. The CDR3 bases are TGCGCCAGCAGCTTGGCTGGGGCAGGACTTACTAACTATGGCTACACCTTC. The chain joins TRBV5-1 to TRBJ1-2, with D tentatively TRBD1 (5 bases). This CDR3 contains 17 residues. Germline assignment: CDR1 SGHRS and CDR2 YFSETQ. Trimming took off 0 bases at V and 0 bases at J, with 15 bases between the two ends.